This TCR beta chain was sequenced for a study of vaccination effects on CD4 cells after COVID-19. For the study at large: PBMC were cultured at fewer than 2.5 million per well with around 10 IU/ml IL-2 and around 9.2 ug/ml peptides.

General study findings and limits: Researchers report that only 1 of 255 vaccine-induced clones in healthy vaccinees cross-reacted with common cold coronaviruses.

The CDR3 extends over 16 amino acids. With regard to this clone: As yet, its antigen is unknown.

Scientists isolated CD4+ T cells after a roughly ten-day culture period ended. Participants were vaccinated with two doses of either the BNT162b2 or mRNA-1273 vaccine. Half of the medium was exchanged for IL-2 medium on both days 3 and 7. Sequencing used immunoSEQ multiplex PCR; TCRdb keeps in-frame clones, though not all of them. The repertoire has under 70,000 clones, 74% of them found once; the top ten carry about 2.3%. The receptor's source is a human donor who received a COVID-19 vaccine. This chain links TRBV21-1 with TRBJ2-3; the table calls TRBD2, which could not be checked here. TRBV21-1 is shown as a pseudogene. Sequenced material: CD4+ T cells from PBMCs cultured without peptide, taken after COVID-19 vaccination. The CDR3 loop is CASSRLAGGCTDTQYF. The CDR3 DNA follows: TGTGCCAGCAGCAGACTAGCGGGGGGGTGCACAGATACGCAGTATTTT.